The source of this T cell receptor (beta chain) is a study of cytomegalovirus exposure and HLA in healthy donors. Study-level results: The classifier, whose performance was assessed in both the original and validation cohorts, reportedly diagnosed cytomegalovirus status with high specificity and sensitivity.

Points on this clone: Its antigen remains unidentified.

The repertoire was sequenced with immunoSEQ multiplex PCR; TCRdb's copy has only in-frame clones and lacks some. The sample records 150,000 or so clones, approximately 86% being singletons. The germline V gene has CDR1 MNHEY and CDR2 SVGAGI. This CDR3 has 15 residues. V shed 0 bases and J shed 7 bases, with 16 bases lying between them. The chain is built from TRBV6-5 and TRBJ2-7; weak D call: TRBD2 (5 bases). The TCR sequence derives from a man between 18 and 29 years old in good health and CMV-seropositive. Sequencing was carried out using PBMCs. The CDR3 protein is CASSYSFTGGGEQYF. CDR3 sequence (DNA): TGTGCCAGCAGTTACTCGTTTACCGGAGGTGGAGAGCAGTACTTC.